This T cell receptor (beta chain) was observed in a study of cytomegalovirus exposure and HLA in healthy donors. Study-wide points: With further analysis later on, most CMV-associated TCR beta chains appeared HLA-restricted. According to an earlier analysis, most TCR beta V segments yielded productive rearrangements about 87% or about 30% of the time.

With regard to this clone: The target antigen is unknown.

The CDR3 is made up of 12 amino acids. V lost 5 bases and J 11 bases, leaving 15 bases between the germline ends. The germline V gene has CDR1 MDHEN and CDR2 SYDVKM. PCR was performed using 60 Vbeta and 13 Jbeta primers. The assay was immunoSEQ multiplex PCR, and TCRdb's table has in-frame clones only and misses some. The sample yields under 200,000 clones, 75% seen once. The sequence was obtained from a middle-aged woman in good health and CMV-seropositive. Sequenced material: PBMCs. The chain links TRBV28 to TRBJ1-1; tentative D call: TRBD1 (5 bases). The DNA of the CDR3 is TGTGCCAGCAGTGCGCTTCAGGGAGGGGCTTTCTTT. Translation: CASSALQGGAFF.